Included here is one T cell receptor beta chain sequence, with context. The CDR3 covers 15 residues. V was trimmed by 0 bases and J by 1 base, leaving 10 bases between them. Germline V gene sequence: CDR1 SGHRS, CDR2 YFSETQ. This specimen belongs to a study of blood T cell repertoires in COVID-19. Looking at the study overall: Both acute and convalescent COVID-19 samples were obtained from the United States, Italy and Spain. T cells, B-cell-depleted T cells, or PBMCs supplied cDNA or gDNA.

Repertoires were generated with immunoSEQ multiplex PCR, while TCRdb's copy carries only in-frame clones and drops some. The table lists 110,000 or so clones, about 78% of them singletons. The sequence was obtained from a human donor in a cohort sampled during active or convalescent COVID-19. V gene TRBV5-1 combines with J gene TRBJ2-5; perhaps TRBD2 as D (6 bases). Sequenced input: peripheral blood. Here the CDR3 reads CASSLGAGSQETQYF. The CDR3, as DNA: TGCGCCAGCAGCTTGGGTGCGGGGAGCCAAGAGACCCAGTACTTC.